The clone carrying this TCR beta chain occurred a few times. As yet, its antigen is unknown. The sample comes from a study of response to subunit inactivated influenza vaccine. CDR1 SGHRS and CDR2 YFSETQ come from the germline V gene. This CDR3 has 15 amino acids. Trimming stripped 4 bases from V and 9 bases from J, with 17 bases between. Findings of the study overall: Few additional T cells are recruited per seasonal influenza vaccination, authors suggested.

MiXCR, applied by TCRdb to the RT-PCR reads, yields one record per CDR3 protein. Found here are some 500,000 distinct CDR3 sequences, 15% to 20% of them singletons; the top ten hold approximately 3%. The specimen was CD4+ T cells sorted from PBMCs, collected roughly 24 months after vaccination. V is TRBV5-1 and J is TRBJ1-6; weak D call: TRBD1 (5 bases). The receptor was isolated from a man between 50 and 75 years old who received an inactivated influenza vaccine. CDR3 sequence reads: CASSLSQVGGSPLHF. Here the CDR3 DNA reads TGCGCCAGCAGCCTATCACAGGTTGGAGGTTCACCCCTCCACTTT. The variable domain in full, with the rest retrieved from reference TRBV5-1 and TRBJ1-6, is KAGVTQTPRYLIKTRGQQVTLSCSPISGHRSVSWYQQTPGQGLQFLFEYFSETQRNKGNFPGRFSGRQFSNSRSEMNVSTLELGDSALYLCASSLSQVGGSPLHFGNGTRLTVT.